The 5 T cell receptor beta chains below come from one sample, sequenced in a study of blood T cell repertoires in COVID-19. Some clones are missing from TCRdb's copy, which holds only in-frame ones; the method was immunoSEQ multiplex PCR. The data contain about 27,000 clones, around nine tenths of them seen just once; the ten biggest clones take up around 2.8%. The sequenced material came from peripheral blood. The source of these receptors is a human donor in a cohort sampled during active COVID-19.

This rearrangement joins TRBV28 to TRBJ2-5; 9 nucleotides match TRBD2. With 4 bases clipped from V and 3 bases from J, the junction kept 15 bases outside the gene matches. There are 18 residues in the CDR3. The germline V gene has CDR1 MDHEN and CDR2 SYDVKM. Here the CDR3 DNA reads TGTGCCAGCAGTTCATCGGAGCGGGGGGACCTCTTGGAAGAGACCCAGTACTTC. Translated: CASSSSERGDLLEETQYF. The full variable domain, in which reference TRBV28 and TRBJ2-5 provide the parts outside the CDR3, is DVKVTQSSRYLVKRTGEKVFLECVQDMDHENMFWYRQDPGLGLRLIYFSYDVKMKEKGDIPEGYSVSREKKERFSLILESASTNQTSMYLCASSSSERGDLLEETQYFGPGTRLLVL.

V usage is TRBV6-5 and J usage is TRBJ1-6, with 7 nucleotides matching TRBD1. This CDR3 is built from 16 residues. After removal of 0 bases from V and 10 bases from J, the junction contained 9 bases not matched to a gene. From germline, CDR1 is MNHEY and CDR2 SVGAGI. This CDR3 reads CASSYSRTGLDSPLHF. DNA of the CDR3: TGTGCCAGCAGTTACTCCCGGACAGGTCTCGACTCACCCCTCCACTTT.

This chain links TRBV2 with TRBJ1-6, with no clear D. The V gene's germline CDR1 is SNHLY and CDR2 FYNNEI. V was cut by 7 bases and J by 9 bases, with 10 bases left in between. This CDR3 comprises 12 residues. The CDR3 protein is CASTQISSPLHF. CDR3 coding DNA: TGTGCCAGCACTCAGATTTCTTCACCCCTCCACTTT.

Here the CDR3 reads CASSPSVSLNTEAFF. The CDR3, as DNA: TGTGCCAGCAGCCCTTCGGTCTCTCTGAACACTGAAGCTTTCTTT. The rearrangement uses TRBV6-6 and TRBJ1-1, with unresolved D. The CDR3 length is 15 residues. Trimming removed 6 bases from V and 0 bases from J, with 14 bases in between. Per germline, CDR1 MNHNY and CDR2 SVGAGI (reference sequence).

This rearrangement joins TRBV21-1 to TRBJ2-7; the table's D call, TRBD1, was not checked against the DNA. TRBV21-1 is tagged as a pseudogene. This CDR3 is 16 amino acids long. CDR3 amino acids: CASSKLGTVTTYEQYF. CDR3 DNA sequence: TGTGCCAGCAGCAAATTAGGAACGGTGACAACCTACGAGCAGTACTTC.